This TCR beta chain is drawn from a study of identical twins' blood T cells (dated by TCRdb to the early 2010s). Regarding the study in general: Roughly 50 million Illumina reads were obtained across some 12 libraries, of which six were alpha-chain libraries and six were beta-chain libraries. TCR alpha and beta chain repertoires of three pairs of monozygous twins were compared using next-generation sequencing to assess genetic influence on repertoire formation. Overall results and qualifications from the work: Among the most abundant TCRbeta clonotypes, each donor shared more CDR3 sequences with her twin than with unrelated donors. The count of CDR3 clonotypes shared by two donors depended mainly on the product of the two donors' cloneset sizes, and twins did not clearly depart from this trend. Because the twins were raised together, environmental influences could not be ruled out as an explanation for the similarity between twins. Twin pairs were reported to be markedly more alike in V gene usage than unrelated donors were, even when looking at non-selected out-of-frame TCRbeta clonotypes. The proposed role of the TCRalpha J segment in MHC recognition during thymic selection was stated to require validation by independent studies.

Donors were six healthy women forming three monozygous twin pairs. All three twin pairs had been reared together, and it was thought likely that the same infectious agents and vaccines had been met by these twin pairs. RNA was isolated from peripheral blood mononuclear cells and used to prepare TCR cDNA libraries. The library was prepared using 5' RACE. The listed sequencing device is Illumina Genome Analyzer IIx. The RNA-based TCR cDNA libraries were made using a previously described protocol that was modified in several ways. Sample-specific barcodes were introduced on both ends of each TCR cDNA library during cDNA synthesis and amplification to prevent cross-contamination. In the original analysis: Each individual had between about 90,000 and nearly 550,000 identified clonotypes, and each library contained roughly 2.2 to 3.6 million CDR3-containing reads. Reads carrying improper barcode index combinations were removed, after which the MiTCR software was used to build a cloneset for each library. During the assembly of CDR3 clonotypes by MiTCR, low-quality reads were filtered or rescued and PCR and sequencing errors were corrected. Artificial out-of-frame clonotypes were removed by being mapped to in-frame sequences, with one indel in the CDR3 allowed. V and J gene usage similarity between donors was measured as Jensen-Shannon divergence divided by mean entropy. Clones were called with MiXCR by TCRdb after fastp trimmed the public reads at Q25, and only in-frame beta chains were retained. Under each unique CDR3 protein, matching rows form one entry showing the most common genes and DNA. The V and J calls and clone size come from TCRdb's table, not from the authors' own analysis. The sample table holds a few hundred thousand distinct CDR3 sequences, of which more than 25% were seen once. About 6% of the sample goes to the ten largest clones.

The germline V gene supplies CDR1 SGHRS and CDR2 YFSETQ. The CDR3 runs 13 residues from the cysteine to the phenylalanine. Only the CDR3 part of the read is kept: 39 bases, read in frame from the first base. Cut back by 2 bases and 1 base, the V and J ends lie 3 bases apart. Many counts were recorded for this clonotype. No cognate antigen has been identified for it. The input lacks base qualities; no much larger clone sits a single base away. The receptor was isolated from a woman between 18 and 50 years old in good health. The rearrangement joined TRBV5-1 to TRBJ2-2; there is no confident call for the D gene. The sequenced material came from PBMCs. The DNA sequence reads TGCGCCAGCAGCTTCAGGAACACCGGGGAGCTGTTTTTT. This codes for CASSFRNTGELFF.